Below, one T cell receptor (beta chain) is given with its context. These data originate in a study of blood T cell repertoires in COVID-19. Study in general: The samples span acute and convalescent COVID-19 from the United States, Italy and Spain. In each case, the material was cDNA or gDNA derived from T cells, B-cell-depleted T cells, or PBMCs.

CDR1 is SGHTA and CDR2 is FQGNSA in the germline V gene. V gave up 0 bases and J gave up 5 bases; unmatched junction bases: 3. The CDR3 contains 14 residues. Original methodology: Scientists estimated how many nucleated cells there were by amplifying reference gene primers. Generated by immunoSEQ multiplex PCR, the TCRdb table keeps only in-frame clones and is missing some. That table is the source of V, J and clone size, and D and trimming were worked out from the DNA. Of some 150,000 clones listed, about four fifths are singletons. This receptor was identified in a man in his 60s with acute or convalescent COVID-19. Source material: peripheral blood. The rearrangement links TRBV7-2 to TRBJ1-2; 7 positions match TRBD1. The CDR3 sequence: CASSLAMTGYGYTF. The CDR3 DNA sequence: TGTGCCAGCAGCTTAGCGATGACAGGGTATGGCTACACCTTC.